These 28 T cell receptor beta chains were sequenced from one sample in a study of cytomegalovirus exposure and HLA in healthy donors. Sequencing was performed with immunoSEQ multiplex PCR; in TCRdb, only in-frame clones are kept and a portion is missing. The top ten clones hold roughly 3% of a sample with some 130,000 clones, roughly nine tenths of them seen once. Input material: PBMCs. These receptors came from a man between 18 and 35 years old in good health and CMV-seronegative.

The V and J genes are TRBV6-1 and TRBJ2-3, with TRBD1 matching over 8 bases. V lost 6 bases, J lost 2 bases, and 4 bases stayed unmatched. The CDR3 consists of 14 residues. Germline assignment: CDR1 MNHNS and CDR2 SASEGT. The CDR3 loop reads CASRRQGFTDTQYF. CDR3 bases: TGTGCCAGCAGGAGACAGGGGTTCACAGATACGCAGTATTTT.

The CDR3 bases are TGTGCCAGCAGCCGAATAGATGAAAAACTGTTTTTT. This codes for CASSRIDEKLFF. The chain joins TRBV7-9 to TRBJ1-4; no clear D gene. This CDR3 has 12 residues. Germline V gene data show CDR1 as SEHNR and CDR2 as FQNEAQ (reference sequence). V gave up 5 bases and J gave up 6 bases, with 7 bases separating them.

CDR3 coding DNA: TGTGCCAGCAGCTTGAGCGGCTTCTCTGGAAACACCATATATTTT. Translation: CASSLSGFSGNTIYF. This chain uses TRBV5-4 with TRBJ1-3; D gene unclear. CDR1 is SGHNT, CDR2 YYREEE, per germline (reference sequence). This CDR3 has 15 amino acids. Trimming cost V 1 base and J 0 bases, with 8 bases left between them.

This clone was detected once. The rearrangement links TRBV21-1 to TRBJ2-3; no DNA check was done on the table's D call, TRBD1. TRBV21-1 is classified as a pseudogene. This CDR3 spans 10 amino acids. The CDR3 nucleotides are TGTGCCAGAGGGGGAGATACGCAGTATTTT. It is translated as CARGGDTQYF.

V and J are TRBV7-6 and TRBJ2-2; 7 bases align to TRBD1. CDR3 length: 16 amino acids. In germline, CDR1 is SGHVS, CDR2 FNYEAQ. Trimming at V came to 5 bases and at J to 0 bases, leaving 6 bases not matched to a gene. CDR3 DNA: TGTGCCAGCAGCCCCCGGACAGGATCGAACACCGGGGAGCTGTTTTTT. It codes for CASSPRTGSNTGELFF. The full variable domain, its missing parts supplied by reference TRBV7-6 and TRBJ2-2, is GAGVSQSPRYKVTKRGQDVALRCDPISGHVSLYWYRQALGQGPEFLTYFNYEAQQDKSGLPNDRFSAERPEGSISTLTIQRTEQRDSAMYRCASSPRTGSNTGELFFGEGSRLTVL.

This chain connects TRBV4-1 to TRBJ1-2; TRBD1 might be the D (5 bases). This CDR3 contains 13 residues. With 6 bases removed from V and 1 base from J, the gap between germline ends came to 9 bases. Germline CDR1 and CDR2: MGHRA and YSYEKL. The CDR3 DNA sequence: TGCGCCAGCAGTCTACAGGTTAACTATGGCTACACCTTC. Translated: CASSLQVNYGYTF.

The chain couples TRBV27 to TRBJ1-5, with 8 bases aligning to TRBD1. This CDR3 has 18 residues. Germline V CDR1 and CDR2: MNHEY, SMNVEV (reference sequence). Trimming at V came to 6 bases and at J to 5 bases, leaving 18 bases not matched to a gene. CDR3: CASRPNFLGQGGYQPQHF. CDR3 nucleotide sequence: TGTGCCAGCAGACCTAACTTCCTCGGACAGGGTGGTTATCAGCCCCAGCATTTT.

This clone has a handful of counts. The chain couples TRBV2 to TRBJ2-7; maybe TRBD2 (6 bases). V was shortened by 8 bases and J by 2 bases, with 7 bases between the two germline ends. There are 11 residues in the CDR3. Germline CDR1 and CDR2: SNHLY and FYNNEI. This CDR3 is CASGRPYEQYF. In nucleotides, the CDR3 is TGTGCCAGCGGGAGGCCCTACGAGCAGTACTTC.

The J gene is TRBJ2-3, the V gene TRBV5-3; TRBD2 aligns across 7 bases. TRBV5-3 is given ORF status, its function remaining uncertain. J lost 11 bases, V lost 4 bases, and 7 bases had no gene match. CDR3 size: 12 residues. The DNA for the CDR3 is TGTGCCAGAAGCCTAGAGCGGGATGGGCAGTATTTT. Its translation: CARSLERDGQYF.

CDR3 bases: TGTGCCAGCAGCCAAGCAAGCCAGGGAGGGACTGAAGCTTTCTTT. It specifies CASSQASQGGTEAFF. The genes are TRBV4-2 and TRBJ1-1, with D maybe TRBD1 (5 bases). The V gene lost 1 base and the J gene lost 5 bases, with 14 bases spanning the gap. Germline assignment: CDR1 LGHNA and CDR2 YNFKEQ. The CDR3 totals 15 residues.

This CDR3 is CASSTRDSGIPPYNEQFF. CDR3 bases: TGTGCCAGCAGTACACGGGACAGCGGAATTCCACCCTACAATGAGCAGTTCTTC. The gene calls are TRBV28 and TRBJ2-1; TRBD1 matches at 7 bases. CDR3 length: 18 amino acids. Germline loops: CDR1 MDHEN, CDR2 SYDVKM. The junction had 15 bases not matched to a gene; V was cut back by 5 bases and J by 2 bases.

The chain employs TRBV27 and TRBJ1-5; 9 bases map to TRBD1. Trimming removed 6 bases from V and 7 bases from J; junction bases left unmatched: 7. CDR1 MNHEY and CDR2 SMNVEV come from the germline V gene (reference sequence). The CDR3 totals 14 residues. The CDR3: CASRRTGVQQPQHF. CDR3 coding DNA: TGTGCCAGCAGAAGGACAGGGGTACAGCAGCCCCAGCATTTT.

The chain recombines TRBV28 with TRBJ2-6; D ambiguous. Trimming pared 5 bases from V and 1 base from J, leaving 6 bases between. The CDR3 contains 14 residues. CDR1 MDHEN and CDR2 SYDVKM come from the germline V gene. CDR3 sequence reads: CASSVPSGANVLTF. For the CDR3, the DNA is TGTGCCAGCAGTGTTCCGTCTGGGGCCAACGTCCTGACTTTC. Drawing the rest from reference TRBV28 and TRBJ2-6, the complete variable domain is DVKVTQSSRYLVKRTGEKVFLECVQDMDHENMFWYRQDPGLGLRLIYFSYDVKMKEKGDIPEGYSVSREKKERFSLILESASTNQTSMYLCASSVPSGANVLTFGAGSRLTVL.

The V call is TRBV6-6, the J call TRBJ2-7; TRBD1 matches 8 bases. J lost 4 bases, V lost 5 bases, and 10 bases had no gene match. Germline V gives CDR1 MNHNY, CDR2 SVGAGI (reference sequence). The CDR3 has 15 residues. The CDR3 DNA reads TGTGCCAGCAGTGGAGACAGGGGCTTTTTGTACGAGCAGTACTTC. The encoded protein is CASSGDRGFLYEQYF.

This chain uses TRBV27 with TRBJ1-5; 8 nucleotides match TRBD1. The CDR3 has 13 amino acids. J gave up 8 bases and V 6 bases, and 6 bases lay outside the gene matches. The germline V gene encodes CDR1 MNHEY and CDR2 SMNVEV (reference sequence). CDR3 nucleotides: TGTGCCAGCAGCGCGGACAGGGATAAGCCCCAGCATTTT. Protein: CASSADRDKPQHF.

The chain carries TRBV6-5 and TRBJ1-4, with 7 positions matching TRBD1. This CDR3 is built from 13 residues. Germline CDR1 reads MNHEY; CDR2 reads SVGAGI. The V segment lost 4 bases and the J segment 8 bases; nucleotides outside the gene matches: 4. The CDR3 spells CASSFQTGEKLFF. The CDR3 nucleotides read TGTGCCAGCAGTTTCCAGACAGGGGAAAAACTGTTTTTT.

The V gene is TRBV10-3, the J gene TRBJ1-1; D gene uncertain. The CDR3 is 14 amino acids. The V and J ends lost 6 bases and 11 bases respectively, with 22 bases between them. Germline lookup yields CDR1 ENHRY and CDR2 SYGVKD. The CDR3 spells CAIREGTADYGAFF. CDR3 coding DNA: TGTGCCATCAGGGAGGGCACGGCGGACTATGGGGCTTTCTTT.

The V and J genes are TRBV5-1 and TRBJ2-5, with D possibly TRBD1 on 5 matching bases. Deletions cut 2 bases from V and 2 bases from J, with 7 bases between. The CDR3 contains 13 residues. Germline CDR1 SGHRS, CDR2 YFSETQ. CDR3: CASSFDSQETQYF. The DNA of the CDR3 is TGCGCCAGCAGCTTCGACAGTCAAGAGACCCAGTACTTC.

This chain connects TRBV28 to TRBJ2-5; 8 bases agree with TRBD2. Germline loops: CDR1 MDHEN, CDR2 SYDVKM. This CDR3 contains 16 residues. V trimming: 2 bases; J trimming: 4 bases; junction bases outside the gene matches: 9. The CDR3 DNA reads as TGTGCCAGCAGTTTACAGGGACTAGAACGGGCAGAGACCCAGTACTTC. Encoded protein: CASSLQGLERAETQYF.

This clone was seen just once. The rearrangement links TRBV25-1 to TRBJ1-1; a weak D match, TRBD1 (5 bases). V lost 6 bases to trimming and J lost 1 base, with 9 bases between them. Per germline, CDR1 MGHDK and CDR2 SYGVNS. The CDR3 sequence is 13 residues long. The chain's CDR3 is CASRSGSNTEAFF. CDR3 DNA: TGTGCCAGCAGATCAGGGTCGAACACTGAAGCTTTCTTT.

This sequence joins TRBV28 and TRBJ2-3; TRBD2 matches at 8 bases. Unmatched junction bases numbered 8, after V lost 5 bases and J lost 4 bases. This CDR3 is built from 15 residues. Germline CDR1 and CDR2: MDHEN and SYDVKM. CDR3 in amino acids: CASSPGTSPADTQYF. In DNA, the CDR3 is TGTGCCAGCAGTCCCGGGACTAGTCCAGCAGATACGCAGTATTTT.

This chain connects TRBV6-6 to TRBJ2-5, with 7 bases aligning to TRBD2. This CDR3 region has 14 residues. The V and J ends lost 6 bases and 1 base, in that order; junction bases with no gene match: 5. The germline CDR1 and CDR2 sequences are MNHNY and SVGAGI (reference sequence). CDR3: CASSPWGGQETQYF. The CDR3 nucleotides read TGTGCCAGCAGCCCCTGGGGGGGCCAAGAGACCCAGTACTTC.

The chain couples TRBV19 to TRBJ1-2, with TRBD1 matching 7 bases. The CDR3 consists of 17 residues. Germline CDR1 reads LNHDA; CDR2 reads SQIVND (reference sequence). V shed 5 bases, J shed 4 bases, and the junction held 16 bases outside the gene matches. The CDR3 region has the DNA TGTGCCAGTAGTTCGGGCAGGGGGAACGATCGATCCTATGGCTACACCTTC. Amino acid sequence: CASSSGRGNDRSYGYTF.

There are a few counts of this clone. The chain joins TRBV7-9 to TRBJ2-7; TRBD2 agrees at 8 bases. Germline V CDR1 and CDR2: SEHNR, FQNEAQ (reference sequence). V shed 0 bases, J shed 1 base, and the junction held 2 bases outside the gene matches. The CDR3 extends over 15 amino acids. In DNA, the CDR3 is TGTGCCAGCAGCTTAGCTAGCGGGACTTCCTACGAGCAGTACTTC. Translating it yields CASSLASGTSYEQYF. Full variable domain (outside the CDR3, taken from reference TRBV7-9 and TRBJ2-7): DTGVSQNPRHKITKRGQNVTFRCDPISEHNRLYWYRQTLGQGPEFLTYFQNEAQLEKSRLLSDRFSAERPKGSFSTLEIQRTEQGDSAMYLCASSLASGTSYEQYFGPGTRLTVT.

The rearrangement uses TRBV2 and TRBJ1-5; D remains unclear. Deletions cut 2 bases from V and 4 bases from J, with 9 bases between. Germline loops: CDR1 SNHLY, CDR2 FYNNEI. The CDR3 runs 14 residues. DNA for the CDR3: TGTGCCAGCAGTGAACGAACCAGGAATCAGCCCCAGCATTTT. Translation: CASSERTRNQPQHF.

The chain employs TRBV28 and TRBJ2-1; 9 bases fit TRBD2. V shed 5 bases, J shed 8 bases, and the junction held 13 bases outside the gene matches. The V gene's germline CDR1 is MDHEN and CDR2 SYDVKM. This CDR3 contains 16 residues. CDR3 nucleotides: TGTGCCAGCAGTCAAGGCACTAGCGGGCGGCGAGATGAGCAGTTCTTC. Its protein is CASSQGTSGRRDEQFF.

A single count supports this clone. The chain couples TRBV29-1 to TRBJ2-5; D call uncertain. Between the trimmed V and J ends, which lost 4 bases and 9 bases, there was a span of 12 bases. This CDR3 has 11 amino acids. CDR1 and CDR2 (germline): SQVTM, ANQGSEA. The CDR3, as DNA: TGCAGCGTTGGGCAGGTGACCGCCCAGTACTTC. Amino acids: CSVGQVTAQYF.

The rearrangement uses TRBV2 and TRBJ2-3; 8 bases line up with TRBD2. The CDR3 loop spans 15 amino acids. Germline loops: CDR1 SNHLY, CDR2 FYNNEI. V gave up 4 bases and J gave up 6 bases; unmatched junction bases: 9. The CDR3 DNA reads as TGTGCCAGCAGTGGTGCGGGGGGCGGGATGGATACGCAGTATTTT. This translates into CASSGAGGGMDTQYF. Full variable domain (rest looked up from reference TRBV2 and TRBJ2-3): EPEVTQTPSHQVTQMGQEVILRCVPISNHLYFYWYRQILGQKVEFLVSFYNNEISEKSEIFDDQFSVERPDGSNFTLKIRSTKLEDSAMYFCASSGAGGGMDTQYFGPGTRLTVL.